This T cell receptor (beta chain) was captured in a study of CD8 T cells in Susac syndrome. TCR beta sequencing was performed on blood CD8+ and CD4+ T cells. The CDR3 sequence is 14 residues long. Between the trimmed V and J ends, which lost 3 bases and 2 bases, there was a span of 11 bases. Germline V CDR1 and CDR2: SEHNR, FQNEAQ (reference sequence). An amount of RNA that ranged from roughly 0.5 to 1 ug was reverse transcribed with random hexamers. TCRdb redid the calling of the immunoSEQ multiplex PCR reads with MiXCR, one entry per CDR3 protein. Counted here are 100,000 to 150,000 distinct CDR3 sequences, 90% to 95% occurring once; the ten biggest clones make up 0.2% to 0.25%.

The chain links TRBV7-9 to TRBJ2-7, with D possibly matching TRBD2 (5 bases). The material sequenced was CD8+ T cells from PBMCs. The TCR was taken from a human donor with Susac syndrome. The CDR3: CASSLVAGTYEQYF. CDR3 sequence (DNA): TGTGCCAGCAGCTTGGTCGCGGGTACCTACGAGCAGTACTTC.